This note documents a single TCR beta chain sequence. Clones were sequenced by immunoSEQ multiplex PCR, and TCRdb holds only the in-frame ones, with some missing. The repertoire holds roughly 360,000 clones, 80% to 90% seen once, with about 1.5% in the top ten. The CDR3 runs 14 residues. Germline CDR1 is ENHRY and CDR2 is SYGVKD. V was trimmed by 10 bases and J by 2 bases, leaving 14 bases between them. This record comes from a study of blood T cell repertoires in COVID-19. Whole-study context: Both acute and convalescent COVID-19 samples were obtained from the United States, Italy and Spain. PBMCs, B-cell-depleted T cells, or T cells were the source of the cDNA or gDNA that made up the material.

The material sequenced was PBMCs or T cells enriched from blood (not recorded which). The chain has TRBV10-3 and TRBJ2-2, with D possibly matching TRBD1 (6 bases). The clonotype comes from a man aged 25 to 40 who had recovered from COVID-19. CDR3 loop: CATQGHGNTGELFF. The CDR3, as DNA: TGTGCCACTCAGGGACACGGCAACACCGGGGAGCTGTTTTTT.